The present entry profiles one T cell receptor beta chain with its context. Germline trimming cut 6 bases from V and 4 bases from J; bases unmatched to any gene: 10. Germline lookup yields CDR1 MNHEY and CDR2 SMNVEV (reference sequence). The CDR3 loop spans 16 amino acids. These data originate in a study of control samples from healthy donors and cancer patients. Some clones are missing from TCRdb's copy, which holds only in-frame ones; the method was immunoSEQ multiplex PCR. The data show about 85,000 clones, roughly 91% seen once. Specimen: blood. This clonotype was sampled from a woman aged 60-75 years in good health. V gene TRBV27 combines with J gene TRBJ2-1, with 9 bases fitting TRBD1. In nucleotides, the CDR3 is TGTGCCAGCAGCCCTCCCGGGACAGGGATATACAATGAGCAGTTCTTC. This translates into CASSPPGTGIYNEQFF.